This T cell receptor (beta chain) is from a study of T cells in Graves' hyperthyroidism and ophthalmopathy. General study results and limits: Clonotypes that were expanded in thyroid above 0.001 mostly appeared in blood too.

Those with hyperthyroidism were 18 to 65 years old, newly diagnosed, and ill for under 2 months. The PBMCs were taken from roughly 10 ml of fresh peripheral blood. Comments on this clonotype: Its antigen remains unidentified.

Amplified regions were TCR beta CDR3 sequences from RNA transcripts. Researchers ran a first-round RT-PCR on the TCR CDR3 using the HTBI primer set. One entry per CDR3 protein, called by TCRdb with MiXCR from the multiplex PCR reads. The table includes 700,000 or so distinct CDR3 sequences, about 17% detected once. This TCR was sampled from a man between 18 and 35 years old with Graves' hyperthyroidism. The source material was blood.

CDR3 DNA sequence: TGTGCCAGCAGCGTATCTAGCGGGATGAACACCGGGGAGCTGTTTTTT. Its translation: CASSVSSGMNTGELFF. The J gene is TRBJ2-2, the V gene TRBV9, with 9 bases that match TRBD2. After removal of 1 base from V and 1 base from J, the junction contained 2 bases not matched to a gene. The CDR3 extends over 16 amino acids. CDR1 and CDR2 (germline): SGDLS, YYNGEE.